One sample yielded the 13 T cell receptor beta chains listed below, sequenced in a study of T cells after yellow fever vaccination. TCRdb reprocessed the 5' RACE reads via MiXCR and lists one record per CDR3 protein. This table has 300,000 or so distinct CDR3 sequences, around 4.1% appearing once. Source: PBMCs, taken 5 days after the yellow fever booster vaccination. These receptors were taken from a man aged 18 to 35 who received the YFV17D yellow fever vaccine.

Many counts were recorded for this clonotype. This rearrangement joins TRBV7-2 to TRBJ1-6; D is ambiguous. The CDR3 length is 13 residues. Germline-derived CDR1 and CDR2 are SGHTA and FQGNSA. Trimming pared 2 bases from V and 1 base from J, leaving 0 bases between. DNA of the CDR3: TGTGCCAGCAGCTTATCCTATAATTCACCCCTCCACTTT. It is translated as CASSLSYNSPLHF.

This clonotype appeared a few times. V is TRBV4-3 and J is TRBJ2-7; TRBD2 matches 10 bases. Per the germline V gene, CDR1 is LGHNA and CDR2 is YSLEER. V gave up 1 base and J gave up 3 bases; unmatched junction bases: 6. This CDR3 spans 16 amino acids. The CDR3 region is CASSQGLQRGGYEQYF. The CDR3 DNA follows: TGCGCCAGCAGCCAAGGCCTACAGCGGGGGGGCTACGAGCAGTACTTC.

This clonotype has just a few counts. The V call is TRBV5-1, the J call TRBJ1-3, with unresolved D. CDR3 length: 16 amino acids. The V gene lost 0 bases and the J gene lost 1 base, with 11 bases spanning the gap. CDR1 is SGHRS, CDR2 YFSETQ, per germline. The CDR3 DNA follows: TGCGCCAGCAGCTTGGGAGAGGTTGGGTCTGGAAACACCATATATTTT. Residues: CASSLGEVGSGNTIYF.

The chain joins TRBV7-2 to TRBJ2-5; perhaps TRBD2 as D (5 bases). The CDR3 contains 13 residues. Trimming removed 2 bases at V and 5 bases at J, with 9 bases between. Germline CDR1 is SGHTA and CDR2 is FQGNSA. CDR3 sequence (DNA): TGTGCCAGCAGCTTATACGGGGAGGAGACCCAGTACTTC. This sequence encodes CASSLYGEETQYF. Filled out from reference TRBV7-2 and TRBJ2-5, the complete variable domain reads GAGVSQSPSNKVTEKGKDVELRCDPISGHTALYWYRQSLGQGLEFLIYFQGNSAPDKSGLPSDRFSAERTGGSVSTLTIQRTQQEDSAVYLCASSLYGEETQYFGPGTRLLVL.

This clonotype was observed many times. The V call is TRBV7-9, the J call TRBJ1-2, with TRBD1 identical over 10 bases. J gave up 6 bases and V 4 bases, and 2 bases lay outside the gene matches. The germline V gene has CDR1 SEHNR and CDR2 FQNEAQ (reference sequence). This CDR3 is built from 13 residues. CDR3 sequence (DNA): TGTGCCAGCAGCTCCGGGACAGGGGATGGCTACACCTTC. It codes for CASSSGTGDGYTF.

This clonotype was seen many times. The rearrangement links TRBV4-3 to TRBJ2-5; 7 bases agree with TRBD2. The CDR3 length is 14 residues. The J segment lost 5 bases and the V segment lost 0 bases, leaving 3 bases of the junction unmatched. Looked up from germline, CDR1 is LGHNA and CDR2 is YSLEER. The CDR3 region has the DNA TGCGCCAGCAGCCAAGAAGCGGGAAGGGAGACCCAGTACTTC. This encodes CASSQEAGRETQYF.

This chain joins TRBV30 and TRBJ1-6; D is uncertain. Germline lookup yields CDR1 GTSNPN and CDR2 SVGIG (reference sequence). The CDR3 is 12 residues long. V shed 4 bases and J shed 7 bases, with 8 bases lying between them. The CDR3 DNA follows: TGTGCCTGGACCGACGGGAATTCACCCCTCCACTTT. It yields the protein CAWTDGNSPLHF.

This clonotype was picked up many times. The rearrangement uses TRBV15 and TRBJ2-2; D uncertain. There are 13 residues in the CDR3. Between the trimmed V and J ends, which lost 7 bases and 6 bases, there was a span of 12 bases. CDR1 LNHNV and CDR2 YYDKDF come from the germline V gene (reference sequence). This CDR3 is CATTGTVSGELFF. DNA for the CDR3: TGTGCCACCACCGGCACGGTTTCCGGGGAGCTGTTTTTT.

This clonotype has a handful of counts. J is TRBJ1-2 and V is TRBV20-1; D might be TRBD1 (6 bases). The CDR3 runs 14 residues. Germline V gives CDR1 DFQATT, CDR2 SNEGSKA (reference sequence). Trimming shortened V by 7 bases and J by 6 bases, and 21 bases separated the two germline ends. The CDR3 is CSGTGAGEGHGYTF. For the CDR3, the DNA is TGCAGTGGCACCGGAGCAGGGGAAGGGCATGGCTACACCTTC.

V and J are TRBV5-1 and TRBJ1-1, with 7 bases fitting TRBD1. The CDR3 runs to 14 residues. J gave up 1 base and V 4 bases, and 4 bases lay outside the gene matches. Germline V gives CDR1 SGHRS, CDR2 YFSETQ. The CDR3 coding sequence is TGCGCCAGCAGCAAACAGGGGACGAACACTGAAGCTTTCTTT. Translated: CASSKQGTNTEAFF. Full variable domain (remainder filled in from reference TRBV5-1 and TRBJ1-1): KAGVTQTPRYLIKTRGQQVTLSCSPISGHRSVSWYQQTPGQGLQFLFEYFSETQRNKGNFPGRFSGRQFSNSRSEMNVSTLELGDSALYLCASSKQGTNTEAFFGQGTRLTVV.

This clonotype has more than one count but fewer than ten. The chain employs TRBV7-2 and TRBJ2-2; D is possibly TRBD2 (6 bases). Germline CDR1 and CDR2: SGHTA and FQGNSA. The ends were cut back, 5 bases at V and 5 bases at J, with 9 bases in the middle. The CDR3 is 13 amino acids. The CDR3 sequence is CASSPRETGELFF. In DNA, the CDR3 is TGTGCCAGCAGCCCACGGGAGACCGGGGAGCTGTTTTTT.

The sample holds many counts of this clonotype. This chain connects TRBV7-2 to TRBJ2-7, with 8 nucleotides matching TRBD2. This CDR3 has 12 residues. With V trimmed by 7 bases and J by 6 bases, 5 bases remained unmatched. CDR1 and CDR2 from the germline V gene are SGHTA and FQGNSA. In DNA form, the CDR3 reads TGTGCCAGCACCGTCGCGGGGGGCGAGCAGTACTTC. Translation gives CASTVAGGEQYF.

The chain links TRBV7-2 to TRBJ1-2; D remains unclear. Germline loops: CDR1 SGHTA, CDR2 FQGNSA. This CDR3 is 12 amino acids long. The V end was cut by 3 bases, the J end by 7 bases, with 9 bases between. CDR3 coding DNA: TGTGCCAGCAGCTTCAATGGCGGTGGCTACACCTTC. It yields the protein CASSFNGGGYTF.